Listed below are T cell receptor beta chains from one sample, sequenced in a study of cytomegalovirus exposure and HLA in healthy donors. This table comes from immunoSEQ multiplex PCR, and its TCRdb copy is limited to in-frame clones, with some not included. The sample carries around 130,000 clones, around 67% recorded once. Sequencing was done on a sample of PBMCs. The receptors originated from a woman in her thirties or forties in good health and CMV-seropositive. The CDR3 runs from the conserved cysteine through the conserved F or W. Fields, in order: clone size, J gene, D gene, V gene, CDR3 DNA, CDR3 protein. D genes are given only for firm matches. The size of a clone is reported for some rows only, either as once, few or many, or as a class for expanded clones.

size: few; J: TRBJ1-4; D: NA; V: TRBV20-1; DNA: TGCAGTGCTAGTGAGGGTGAAAAACTGTTTTTT; CDR3: CSASEGEKLFF
size: NA; J: TRBJ2-5; D: NA; V: TRBV27; DNA: TGTGCCACCTCCAAGCGGCTCCAAGAGACCCAGTACTTC; CDR3: CATSKRLQETQYF
size: NA; J: TRBJ2-7; D: TRBD2; V: TRBV11-2; DNA: TGTGCCAGCAGCGGCACTAGCGGGGCCTACGAGCAGTACTTC; CDR3: CASSGTSGAYEQYF
size: NA; J: TRBJ1-1; D: NA; V: TRBV7-2; DNA: TGTGCCAGCAGCTTCCGCACTATGAACACTGAAGCTTTCTTT; CDR3: CASSFRTMNTEAFF
size: few; J: TRBJ1-2; D: TRBD1; V: TRBV28; DNA: TGTGCCAGCAGTTTTGGGATCGGACAGGCTAACTATGGCTACACCTTC; CDR3: CASSFGIGQANYGYTF
size: once; J: TRBJ1-1; D: NA; V: TRBV2; DNA: TGTGCCAAGTTACAGGTGGGGAACACTGAAGCTTTCTTT; CDR3: CAKLQVGNTEAFF
size: NA; J: TRBJ2-7; D: TRBD2; V: TRBV7-6; DNA: TGTGCCAGCAGCTTAGGCGGGAGGAGCTCCTACGAGCAGTACTTC; CDR3: CASSLGGRSSYEQYF
size: NA; J: TRBJ1-1; D: TRBD1; V: TRBV4-1; DNA: TGCGCCAGCACTTGGGGGAGACAGGGGGGCACTGAAGCTTTCTTT; CDR3: CASTWGRQGGTEAFF
size: NA; J: TRBJ2-7; D: TRBD2; V: TRBV5-6; DNA: TGTGCCAGCAGCAGAACCCCCGGGGGACTAGGCTACGAGCAGTACTTC; CDR3: CASSRTPGGLGYEQYF
size: NA; J: TRBJ1-1; D: TRBD1; V: TRBV7-9; DNA: TGTGCCAGCAGCCGATTGACAGGGATCCTGAACACTGAAGCTTTCTTT; CDR3: CASSRLTGILNTEAFF
size: NA; J: TRBJ2-3; D: TRBD2; V: TRBV30; DNA: TGTGCCTGGTGCCCTCGACTAGCGGGAAAAGATACGCAGTATTTT; CDR3: CAWCPRLAGKDTQYF
size: NA; J: TRBJ2-6; D: NA; V: TRBV27; DNA: TGTGCCAGCAGCCCTATCTTTGGGTCGGCAGGGATATCTGGGGCCAACGTCCTGACTTTC; CDR3: CASSPIFGSAGISGANVLTF
size: NA; J: TRBJ2-5; D: TRBD2; V: TRBV18; DNA: TGTGCCAGCTCACCAATGGGACTAGGAGAGACCCAGTACTTC; CDR3: CASSPMGLGETQYF
size: NA; J: TRBJ2-1; D: TRBD2; V: TRBV27; DNA: TGTGCCAGCAGTAAACTAGCGGGGGGGGACAATGAGCAGTTCTTC; CDR3: CASSKLAGGDNEQFF
size: once; J: TRBJ1-4; D: TRBD1; V: TRBV18; DNA: TGTGCCAGCTCACCAGGACAGGTTGAAAAACTGTTTTTT; CDR3: CASSPGQVEKLFF
size: NA; J: TRBJ1-5; D: NA; V: TRBV28; DNA: TGTGCCACCTCCTGGGGCATCGAGGCCCAGCATTTT; CDR3: CATSWGIEAQHF
size: NA; J: TRBJ2-7; D: NA; V: TRBV4-2; DNA: TGTGCCAGCAGCCAAACTAGCACTGTTAGCTCCTACGAGCAGTACTTC; CDR3: CASSQTSTVSSYEQYF
size: NA; J: TRBJ2-1; D: NA; V: TRBV5-6; DNA: TGTGCCAGCAGCCTTCCTGGGACAGCGGGTGAGCAGTTCTTC; CDR3: CASSLPGTAGEQFF
size: NA; J: TRBJ1-1; D: NA; V: TRBV19; DNA: TGTGCCAGTAGGGACATGATGAACACTGAAGCTTTCTTT; CDR3: CASRDMMNTEAFF
size: NA; J: TRBJ1-1; D: TRBD1; V: TRBV2; DNA: TGTGCCAGCACTCCCCCGGACAGGAGGATCAGAAGCACTGAAGCTTTCTTT; CDR3: CASTPPDRRIRSTEAFF
size: NA; J: TRBJ1-4; D: TRBD1; V: TRBV2; DNA: TGTGCCAGCAGTGGACAGGGGGCCACTAATGAAAAACTGTTTTTT; CDR3: CASSGQGATNEKLFF
size: NA; J: TRBJ2-1; D: TRBD2; V: TRBV5-4; DNA: TGTGCCAGCAGCTCGATGACTAGCGGGAGTAACAATGAGCAGTTCTTC; CDR3: CASSSMTSGSNNEQFF
size: NA; J: TRBJ1-2; D: TRBD1; V: TRBV19; DNA: TGTGCCAGTAGTATCCCCAGGGGGCAAGACTATGGCTACACCTTC; CDR3: CASSIPRGQDYGYTF
size: once; J: TRBJ2-3; D: TRBD2; V: TRBV27; DNA: TGTGCCAGCAGGAGACTAGCGGGGGGGCTGATTGGTACGCAGTATTTT; CDR3: CASRRLAGGLIGTQYF
size: NA; J: TRBJ1-1; D: NA; V: TRBV6-5; DNA: TGTGCCAGCAGTTACTTTCAGGTGAACACTGAAGCTTTCTTT; CDR3: CASSYFQVNTEAFF
size: NA; J: TRBJ1-2; D: NA; V: TRBV5-1; DNA: TGCGCCAGCAGCTTGGACAGTAACTATGGCTACACCTTC; CDR3: CASSLDSNYGYTF
size: NA; J: TRBJ2-5; D: TRBD2; V: TRBV5-4; DNA: TGTGCCAGCAGCCTAGGACTAGCGGGGATCCAAGAGACCCAGTACTTC; CDR3: CASSLGLAGIQETQYF
size: NA; J: TRBJ2-7; D: NA; V: TRBV5-4; DNA: TGTGCCAGCAGCTTGGGCCCCCCACCCTACGAGCAGTACTTC; CDR3: CASSLGPPPYEQYF
size: few; J: TRBJ2-1; D: NA; V: TRBV6-5; DNA: TGTGCCAGCACTAGGAGCTCCTACAATGAGCAGTTCTTC; CDR3: CASTRSSYNEQFF
size: NA; J: TRBJ1-6; D: TRBD1; V: TRBV19; DNA: TGTGCCAGTACCTCGACAGGGGGCGTTGATTCACCCCTCCACTTT; CDR3: CASTSTGGVDSPLHF
size: NA; J: TRBJ1-1; D: NA; V: TRBV29-1; DNA: TGCAGCGTTGGACAATCGAACACTGAAGCTTTCTTT; CDR3: CSVGQSNTEAFF
size: once; J: TRBJ1-2; D: NA; V: TRBV28; DNA: TGTGCCAGCAGAACCGGCGGGGTAGGCTACACCTTC; CDR3: CASRTGGVGYTF
size: NA; J: TRBJ1-1; D: NA; V: TRBV5-4; DNA: TGTGCCAGCAGCCCTGGGGGGGGAGGAACTGAAGCTTTCTTT; CDR3: CASSPGGGGTEAFF
size: once; J: TRBJ2-7; D: NA; V: TRBV5-6; DNA: TGTGCCAGCAGCTTGGCTTGGGGAGAACCCTACGAGCAGTACTTC; CDR3: CASSLAWGEPYEQYF
size: NA; J: TRBJ2-1; D: TRBD2; V: TRBV6-5; DNA: TGTGCCAGCAGTTACTCTGGACTAGCGGGGAACAATGAGCAGTTCTTC; CDR3: CASSYSGLAGNNEQFF
size: NA; J: TRBJ1-1; D: TRBD1; V: TRBV5-6; DNA: TGTGCCAGCAGCTTCACCGGGACAGGGAGCCCTGAAGCTTTCTTT; CDR3: CASSFTGTGSPEAFF
size: NA; J: TRBJ2-7; D: NA; V: TRBV5-4; DNA: TGTGCCAGCAGCTTTTGGGGACTTGAAGCCTACGAGCAGTACTTC; CDR3: CASSFWGLEAYEQYF
size: NA; J: TRBJ2-7; D: NA; V: TRBV27; DNA: TGTGCCAGCAGTTTAGGGCGGGCCTCCACCTACGAGCAGTACTTC; CDR3: CASSLGRASTYEQYF
size: few; J: TRBJ2-7; D: TRBD1; V: TRBV6-4; DNA: TGTGCCAGCAGTGTCGGACAGGGGGCAGGCGAGCAGTACTTC; CDR3: CASSVGQGAGEQYF
size: NA; J: TRBJ2-7; D: TRBD2; V: TRBV6-5; DNA: TGTGCCAGCAGTTACTCTTGGGGGGGGGTCTACGAGCAGTACTTC; CDR3: CASSYSWGGVYEQYF